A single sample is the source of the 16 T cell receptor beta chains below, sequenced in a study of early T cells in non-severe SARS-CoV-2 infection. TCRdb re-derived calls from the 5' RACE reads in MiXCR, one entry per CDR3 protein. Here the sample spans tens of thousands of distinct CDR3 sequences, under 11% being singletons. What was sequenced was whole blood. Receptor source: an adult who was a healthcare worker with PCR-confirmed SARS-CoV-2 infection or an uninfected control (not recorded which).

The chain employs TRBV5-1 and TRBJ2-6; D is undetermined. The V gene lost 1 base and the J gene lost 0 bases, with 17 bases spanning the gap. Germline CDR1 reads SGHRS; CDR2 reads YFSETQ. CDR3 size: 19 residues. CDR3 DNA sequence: TGCGCCAGCAGCTTGCTTCATAAGGGCCCGATCTCTGGGGCCAACGTCCTGACTTTC. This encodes CASSLLHKGPISGANVLTF.

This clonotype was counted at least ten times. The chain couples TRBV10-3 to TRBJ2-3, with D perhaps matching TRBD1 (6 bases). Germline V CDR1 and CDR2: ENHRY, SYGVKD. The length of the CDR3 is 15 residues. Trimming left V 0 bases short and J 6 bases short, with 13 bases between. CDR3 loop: CAISESGRGADTQYF. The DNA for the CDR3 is TGTGCCATCAGTGAGTCCGGCAGGGGCGCTGATACGCAGTATTTT.

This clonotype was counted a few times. The CDR3 DNA sequence: TGCGCCAGCAGCTTGGTTATCTCTGGGGCCAACGTCCTGACTTTC. Its protein is CASSLVISGANVLTF. The chain employs TRBV5-1 and TRBJ2-6; D not certain. The CDR3 contains 15 residues. From germline, CDR1 is SGHRS and CDR2 YFSETQ. With 0 bases removed from V and 0 bases from J, the gap between germline ends came to 4 bases.

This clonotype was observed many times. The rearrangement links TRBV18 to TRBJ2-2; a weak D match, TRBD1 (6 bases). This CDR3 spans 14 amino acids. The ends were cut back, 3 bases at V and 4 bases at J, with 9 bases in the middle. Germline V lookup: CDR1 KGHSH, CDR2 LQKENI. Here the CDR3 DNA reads TGTGCCAGCTCACCGAGGGACATCACCGGGGAGCTGTTTTTT. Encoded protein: CASSPRDITGELFF.

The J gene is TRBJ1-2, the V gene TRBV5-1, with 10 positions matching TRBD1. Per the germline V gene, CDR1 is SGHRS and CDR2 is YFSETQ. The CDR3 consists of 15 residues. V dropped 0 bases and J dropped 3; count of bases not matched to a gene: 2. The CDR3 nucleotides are TGCGCCAGCAGCTTGGTGACAGGGGGCGACTATGGCTACACCTTC. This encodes CASSLVTGGDYGYTF.

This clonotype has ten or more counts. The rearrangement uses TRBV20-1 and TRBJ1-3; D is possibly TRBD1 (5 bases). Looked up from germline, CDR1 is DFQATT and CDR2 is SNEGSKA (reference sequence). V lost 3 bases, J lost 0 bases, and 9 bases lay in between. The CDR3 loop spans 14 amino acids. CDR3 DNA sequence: TGCAGTGCTAGTAGGGACGGCTCTGGAAACACCATATATTTT. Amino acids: CSASRDGSGNTIYF.

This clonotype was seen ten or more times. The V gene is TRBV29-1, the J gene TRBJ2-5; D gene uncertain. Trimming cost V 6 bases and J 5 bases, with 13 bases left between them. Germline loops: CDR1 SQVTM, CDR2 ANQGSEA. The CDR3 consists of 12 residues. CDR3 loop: CSVATSTETQYF. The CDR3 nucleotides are TGCAGCGTCGCGACCTCCACGGAGACCCAGTACTTC.

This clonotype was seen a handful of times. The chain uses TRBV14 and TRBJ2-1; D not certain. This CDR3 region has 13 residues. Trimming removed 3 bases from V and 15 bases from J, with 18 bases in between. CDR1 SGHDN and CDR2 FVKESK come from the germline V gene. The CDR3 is CASSQEAPGRAFF. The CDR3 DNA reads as TGTGCCAGCAGCCAGGAAGCCCCGGGCCGGGCGTTCTTC.

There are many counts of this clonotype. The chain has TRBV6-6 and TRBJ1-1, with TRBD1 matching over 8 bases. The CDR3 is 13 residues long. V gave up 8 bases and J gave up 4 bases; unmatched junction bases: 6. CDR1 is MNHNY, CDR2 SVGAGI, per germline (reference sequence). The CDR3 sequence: CASQEGQGTEAFF. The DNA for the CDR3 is TGTGCCAGCCAAGAAGGACAGGGCACTGAAGCTTTCTTT.

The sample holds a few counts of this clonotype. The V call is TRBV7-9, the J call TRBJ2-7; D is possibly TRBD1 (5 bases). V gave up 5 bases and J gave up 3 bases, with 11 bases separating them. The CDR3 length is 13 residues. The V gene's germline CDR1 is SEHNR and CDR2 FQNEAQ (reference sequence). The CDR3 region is CASSPGRLYEQYF. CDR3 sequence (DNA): TGTGCCAGCAGCCCAGGGCGGCTCTACGAGCAGTACTTC.

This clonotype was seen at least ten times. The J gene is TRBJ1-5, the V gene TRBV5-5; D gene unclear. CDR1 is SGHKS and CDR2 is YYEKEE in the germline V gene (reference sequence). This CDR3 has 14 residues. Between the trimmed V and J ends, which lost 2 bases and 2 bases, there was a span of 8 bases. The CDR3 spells CASSFGPRNQPQHF. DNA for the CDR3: TGTGCCAGCAGCTTTGGCCCACGCAATCAGCCCCAGCATTTT.

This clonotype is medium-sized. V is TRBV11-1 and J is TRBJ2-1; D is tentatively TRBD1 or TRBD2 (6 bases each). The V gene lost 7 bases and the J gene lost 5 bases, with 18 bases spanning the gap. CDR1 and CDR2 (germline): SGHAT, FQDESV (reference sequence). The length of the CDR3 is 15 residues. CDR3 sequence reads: CASTGGAILHNEQFF. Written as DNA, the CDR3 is TGTGCCAGCACCGGGGGCGCGATTCTCCACAATGAGCAGTTCTTC.

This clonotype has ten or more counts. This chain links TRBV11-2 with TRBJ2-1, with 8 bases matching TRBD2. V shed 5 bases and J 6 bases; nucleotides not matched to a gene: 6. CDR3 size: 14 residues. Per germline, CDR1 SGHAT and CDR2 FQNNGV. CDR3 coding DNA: TGTGCCAGCAGCCCAAAAGCGGGGGTCAATGAGCAGTTCTTC. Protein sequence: CASSPKAGVNEQFF. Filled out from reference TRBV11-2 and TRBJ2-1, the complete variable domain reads EAGVAQSPRYKIIEKRQSVAFWCNPISGHATLYWYQQILGQGPKLLIQFQNNGVVDDSQLPKDRFSAERLKGVDSTLKIQPAKLEDSAVYLCASSPKAGVNEQFFGPGTRLTVL.

The CDR3 loop reads CASSGPGLAFTDTQYF. CDR3 DNA: TGTGCCAGCTCCGGTCCCGGACTAGCGTTCACAGATACGCAGTATTTT. The V gene is TRBV7-2, the J gene TRBJ2-3; 9 bases match TRBD2. This CDR3 is built from 16 residues. Germline V CDR1 and CDR2: SGHTA, FQGNSA. V shed 8 bases, J shed 2 bases, and the junction held 11 bases outside the gene matches.

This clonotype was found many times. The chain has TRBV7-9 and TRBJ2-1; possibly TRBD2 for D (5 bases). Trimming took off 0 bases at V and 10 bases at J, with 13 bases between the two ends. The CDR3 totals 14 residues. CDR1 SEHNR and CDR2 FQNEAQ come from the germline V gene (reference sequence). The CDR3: CASSLALLGGEQFF. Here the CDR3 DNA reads TGTGCCAGCAGCTTAGCTCTACTAGGCGGGGAGCAGTTCTTC.

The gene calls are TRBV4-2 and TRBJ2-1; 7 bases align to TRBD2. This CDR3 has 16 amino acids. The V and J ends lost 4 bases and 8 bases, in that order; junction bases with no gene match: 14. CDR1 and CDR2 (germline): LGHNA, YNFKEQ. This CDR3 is CASSPLSQRGTDEQFF. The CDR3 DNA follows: TGTGCCAGCAGCCCATTAAGCCAGCGGGGTACCGATGAGCAGTTCTTC.